This TCR beta chain was identified in a study of blood T cell repertoires in COVID-19 (dated by TCRdb to 2020 to 2021). Broadly, across the study: The collaborator samples originated in the United States, Italy and Spain and spanned the acute and convalescent phases of COVID-19. The samples were drawn from two sources: the first 160 participants of the ongoing ImmuneRACE study, and 1,254 subjects contributed by 6 global collaborators. Subjects who had been exposed to COVID-19, were actively infected with it, or had recovered from it provided the deeply sampled blood TCRbeta repertoires that made up the dataset. A freely available public database, intended as a resource for researchers studying the immune response to SARS-CoV-2, is where the repertoires were released. A de-identified subject ID, COVID-19 status, age in years and sex were almost always included in the sample metadata. The material from the prospective study consisted of cDNA or gDNA derived from T cells, B-cell-depleted T cells, or PBMCs. HLA class I and class II types, where available, came from metadata supplied by the sample provider rather than from assay-based typing.

Reading the germline V gene gives CDR1 KGHSH and CDR2 LQKENI. The CDR3 runs 14 amino acids, cysteine and phenylalanine included. Of all the DNA, just the CDR3 is kept, 42 bases in frame from base 1. Relative to germline, V is missing 5 bases and J is missing 6 bases, with 5 bases of the junction outside any gene match. The investigation overall reported the following: The amount of clinical and demographic metadata varied by source and participant and was provided uncurated.

Turning to this clone: This clone's antigen is unknown. Base quality data are lacking; no much larger clone is found one base away.

TCRbeta CDR3 regions were amplified from genomic DNA using the immunoSEQ Assay, a bias-controlled multiplex PCR. In the paper's pipeline: Within the assay, amplification of reference gene primers was used to estimate how many nucleated cells each sample contained. To quantify the absolute abundance of each unique TCRbeta CDR3 rearrangement, sequence reads were collapsed and filtered. Productive Simpson clonality was computed per sample as the square root of Simpson's diversity index over productive rearrangements. Here the immuneACCESS table is served through TCRdb, limited to in-frame sequences with V and J called. Missing clones are a known gap in these copies; in checked studies unresolved V genes cover under half, and the rest lacks a known reason. That table furnishes V, J and clone size, whereas the DNA furnished D and trimming. In all, the sample holds 350,000 or so clones, and around 89% of those were seen once. The leading ten clones occupy about 6.5% of the sample.

Each collaborating institution followed its own protocols to collect whole blood in K2EDTA tubes. Collaborator samples were shipped for TCRbeta analysis as frozen whole blood, isolated PBMCs, or DNA extracted from either sample type. The TCR sequence derives from a man between 18 and 35 years old with active or convalescent COVID-19. The chain is assembled from TRBV18 and TRBJ2-1, with TRBD1 matching 9 junction bases. The sample was peripheral blood. The DNA sequence is given as TGTGCCAGCTCAGCCGGGACAGGGACCAATGAGCAGTTCTTC. This sequence encodes CASSAGTGTNEQFF. The entire variable domain, with the stretches around the CDR3 drawn from the reference TRBV18 and TRBJ2-1 proteins, is NAGVMQNPRHLVRRRGQEARLRCSPMKGHSHVYWYRQLPEEGLKFMVYLQKENIIDESGMPKERFSAEFPKEGPSILRIQQVVRGDSAAYFCASSAGTGTNEQFFGPGTRLTVL.